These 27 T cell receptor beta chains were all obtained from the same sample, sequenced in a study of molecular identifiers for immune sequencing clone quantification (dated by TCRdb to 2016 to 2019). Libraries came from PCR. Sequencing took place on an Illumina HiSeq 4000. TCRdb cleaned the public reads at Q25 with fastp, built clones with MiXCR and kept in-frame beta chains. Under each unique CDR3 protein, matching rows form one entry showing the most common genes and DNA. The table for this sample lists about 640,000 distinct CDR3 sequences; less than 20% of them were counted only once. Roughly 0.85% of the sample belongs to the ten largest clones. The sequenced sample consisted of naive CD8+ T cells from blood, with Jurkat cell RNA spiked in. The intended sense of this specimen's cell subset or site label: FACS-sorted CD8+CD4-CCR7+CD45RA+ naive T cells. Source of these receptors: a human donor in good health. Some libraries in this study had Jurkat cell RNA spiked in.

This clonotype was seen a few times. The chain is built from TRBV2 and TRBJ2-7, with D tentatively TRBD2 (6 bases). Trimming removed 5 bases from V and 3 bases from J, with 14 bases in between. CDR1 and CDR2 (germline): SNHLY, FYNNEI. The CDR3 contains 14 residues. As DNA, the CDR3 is TGTGCCAGCAGTACCACGGGACTCAACTACGAGCAGTACTTC. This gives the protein CASSTTGLNYEQYF.

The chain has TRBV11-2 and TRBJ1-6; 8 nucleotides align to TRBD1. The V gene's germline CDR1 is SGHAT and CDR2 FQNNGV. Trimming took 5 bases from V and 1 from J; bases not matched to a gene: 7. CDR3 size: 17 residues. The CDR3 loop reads CASSAPTGESYNSPLHF. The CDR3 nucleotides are TGTGCCAGCAGCGCACCGACAGGGGAATCCTATAATTCACCCCTCCACTTT.

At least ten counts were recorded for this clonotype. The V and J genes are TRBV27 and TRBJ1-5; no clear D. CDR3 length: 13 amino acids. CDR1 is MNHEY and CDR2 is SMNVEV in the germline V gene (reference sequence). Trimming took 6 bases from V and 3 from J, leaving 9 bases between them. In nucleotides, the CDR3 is TGTGCCAGCAGAGGTCCTCCCAATCAGCCCCAGCATTTT. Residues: CASRGPPNQPQHF.

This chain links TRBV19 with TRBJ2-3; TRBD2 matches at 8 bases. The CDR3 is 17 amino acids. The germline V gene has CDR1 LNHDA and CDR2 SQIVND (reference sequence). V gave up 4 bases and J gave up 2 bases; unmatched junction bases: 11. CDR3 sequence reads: CASSRVPGLGFTDTQYF. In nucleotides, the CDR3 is TGTGCCAGTAGTAGGGTACCGGGACTAGGGTTCACAGATACGCAGTATTTT. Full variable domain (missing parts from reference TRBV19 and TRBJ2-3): DGGITQSPKYLFRKEGQNVTLSCEQNLNHDAMYWYRQDPGQGLRLIYYSQIVNDFQKGDIAEGYSVSREKKESFPLTVTSAQKNPTAFYLCASSRVPGLGFTDTQYFGPGTRLTVL.

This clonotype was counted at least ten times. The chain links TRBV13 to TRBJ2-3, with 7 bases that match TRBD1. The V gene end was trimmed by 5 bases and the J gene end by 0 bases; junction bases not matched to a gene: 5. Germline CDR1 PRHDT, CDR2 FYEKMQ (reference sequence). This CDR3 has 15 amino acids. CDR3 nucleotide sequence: TGTGCCAGCAGCCCTGAGGGACAGAGCACAGATACGCAGTATTTT. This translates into CASSPEGQSTDTQYF. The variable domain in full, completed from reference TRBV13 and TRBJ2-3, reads AAGVIQSPRHLIKEKRETATLKCYPIPRHDTVYWYQQGPGQDPQFLISFYEKMQSDKGSIPDRFSAQQFSDYHSELNMSSLELGDSALYFCASSPEGQSTDTQYFGPGTRLTVL.

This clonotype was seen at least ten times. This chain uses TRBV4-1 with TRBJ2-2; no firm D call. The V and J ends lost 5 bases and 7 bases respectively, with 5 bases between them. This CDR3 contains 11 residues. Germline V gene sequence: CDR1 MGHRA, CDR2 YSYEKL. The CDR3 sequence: CASSDNGELFF. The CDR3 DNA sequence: TGCGCCAGCAGCGATAACGGGGAGCTGTTTTTT.

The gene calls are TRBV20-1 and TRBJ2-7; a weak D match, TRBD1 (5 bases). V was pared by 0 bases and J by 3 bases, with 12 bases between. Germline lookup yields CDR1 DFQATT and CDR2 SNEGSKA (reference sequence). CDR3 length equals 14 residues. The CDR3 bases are TGCAGTGCTAGAGAACTGATAGGGGACTACGAGCAGTACTTC. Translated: CSARELIGDYEQYF.

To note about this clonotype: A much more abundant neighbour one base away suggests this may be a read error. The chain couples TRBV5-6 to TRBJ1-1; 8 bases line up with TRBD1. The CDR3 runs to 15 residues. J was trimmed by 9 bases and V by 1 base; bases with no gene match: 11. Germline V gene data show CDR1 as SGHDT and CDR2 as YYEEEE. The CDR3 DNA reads TGTGCCAGCAGCTTGTCAGGGGGCCGGAGGACTAAAGCTTTCTTT. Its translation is CASSLSGGRRTKAFF.

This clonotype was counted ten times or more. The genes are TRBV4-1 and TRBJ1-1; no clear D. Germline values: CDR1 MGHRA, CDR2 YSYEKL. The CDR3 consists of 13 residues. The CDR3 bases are TGCGCGTCTAGAGGGAGAGAGAACACTGAAGCTTTCTTT. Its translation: CASRGRENTEAFF.

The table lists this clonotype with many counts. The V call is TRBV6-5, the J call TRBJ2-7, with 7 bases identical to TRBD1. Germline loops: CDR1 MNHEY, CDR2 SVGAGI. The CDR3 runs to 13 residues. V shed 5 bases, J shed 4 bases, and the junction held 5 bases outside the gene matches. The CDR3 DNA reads TGTGCCAGCAGTCAGGACAGGAAATACGAGCAGTACTTC. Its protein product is CASSQDRKYEQYF.

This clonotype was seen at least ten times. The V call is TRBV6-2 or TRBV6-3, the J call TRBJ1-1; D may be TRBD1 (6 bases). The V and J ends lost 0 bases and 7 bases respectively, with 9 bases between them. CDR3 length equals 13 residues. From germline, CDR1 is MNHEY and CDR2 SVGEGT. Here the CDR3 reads CASSYSWGLEAFF. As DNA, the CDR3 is TGTGCCAGCAGTTACTCTTGGGGGCTTGAAGCTTTCTTT.

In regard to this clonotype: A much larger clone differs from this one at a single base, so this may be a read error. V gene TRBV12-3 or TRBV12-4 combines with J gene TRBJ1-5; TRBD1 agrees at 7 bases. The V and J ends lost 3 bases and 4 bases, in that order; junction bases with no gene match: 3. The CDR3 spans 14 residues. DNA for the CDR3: TGTGCCAGCAGTTTTTCGACAGGGAATCAGCCCCAGCATTTT. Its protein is CASSFSTGNQPQHF.

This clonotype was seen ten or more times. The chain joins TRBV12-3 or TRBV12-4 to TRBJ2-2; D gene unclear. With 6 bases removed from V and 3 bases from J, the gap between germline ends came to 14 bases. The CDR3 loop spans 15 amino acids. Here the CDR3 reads CASSHYSGYTGELFF. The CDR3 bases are TGTGCCAGCAGCCATTACAGTGGGTACACCGGGGAGCTGTTTTTT.

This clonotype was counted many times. CDR3 nucleotide sequence: TGTGCCAGCAGTTCCCACACAGAAATTAGCACAGATACGCAGTATTTT. Amino acid sequence: CASSSHTEISTDTQYF. The rearrangement uses TRBV12-3 or TRBV12-4 and TRBJ2-3, with D uncertain. The CDR3 sequence is 16 residues long. V was pared by 4 bases and J by 0 bases, with 14 bases between.

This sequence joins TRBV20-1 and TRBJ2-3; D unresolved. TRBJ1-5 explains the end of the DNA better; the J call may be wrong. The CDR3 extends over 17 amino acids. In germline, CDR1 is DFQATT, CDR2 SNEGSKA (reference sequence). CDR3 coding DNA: TGCAGTGCTACTTCTATCCGCGCCGGGCTTAGCACAGATACGCAGCATTTT. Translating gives CSATSIRAGLSTDTQHF.

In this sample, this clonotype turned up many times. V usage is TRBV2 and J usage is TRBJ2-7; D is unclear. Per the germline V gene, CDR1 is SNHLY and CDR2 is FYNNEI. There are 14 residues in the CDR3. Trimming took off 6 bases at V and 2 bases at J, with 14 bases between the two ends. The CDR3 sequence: CASRATPLAYEQYF. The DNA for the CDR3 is TGTGCCAGCAGAGCCACACCGTTGGCCTACGAGCAGTACTTC.

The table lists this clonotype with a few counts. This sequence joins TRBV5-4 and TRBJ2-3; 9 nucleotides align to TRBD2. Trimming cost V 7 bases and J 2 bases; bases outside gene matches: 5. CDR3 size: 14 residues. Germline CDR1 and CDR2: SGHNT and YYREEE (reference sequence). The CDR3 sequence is CASSSGGNTDTQYF. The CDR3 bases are TGTGCCAGCTCCAGCGGGGGGAACACAGATACGCAGTATTTT. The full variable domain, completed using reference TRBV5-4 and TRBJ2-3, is ETGVTQSPTHLIKTRGQQVTLRCSSQSGHNTVSWYQQALGQGPQFIFQYYREEENGRGNFPPRFSGLQFPNYSSELNVNALELDDSALYLCASSSGGNTDTQYFGPGTRLTVL.

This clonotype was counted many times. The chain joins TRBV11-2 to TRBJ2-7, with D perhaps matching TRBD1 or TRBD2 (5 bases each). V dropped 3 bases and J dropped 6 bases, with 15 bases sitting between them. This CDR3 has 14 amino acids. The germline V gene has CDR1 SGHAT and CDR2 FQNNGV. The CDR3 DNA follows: TGTGCCAGCAGCTTCGGGGCCCCCGTTGGCGAGCAGTACTTC. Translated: CASSFGAPVGEQYF. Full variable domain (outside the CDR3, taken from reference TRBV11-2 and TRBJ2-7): EAGVAQSPRYKIIEKRQSVAFWCNPISGHATLYWYQQILGQGPKLLIQFQNNGVVDDSQLPKDRFSAERLKGVDSTLKIQPAKLEDSAVYLCASSFGAPVGEQYFGPGTRLTVT.

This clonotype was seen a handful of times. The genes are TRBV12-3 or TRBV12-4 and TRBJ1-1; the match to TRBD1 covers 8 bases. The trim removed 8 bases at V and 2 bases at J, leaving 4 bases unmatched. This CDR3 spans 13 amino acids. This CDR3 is CASGQGYNTEAFF. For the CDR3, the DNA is TGTGCCAGCGGACAGGGATATAACACTGAAGCTTTCTTT.

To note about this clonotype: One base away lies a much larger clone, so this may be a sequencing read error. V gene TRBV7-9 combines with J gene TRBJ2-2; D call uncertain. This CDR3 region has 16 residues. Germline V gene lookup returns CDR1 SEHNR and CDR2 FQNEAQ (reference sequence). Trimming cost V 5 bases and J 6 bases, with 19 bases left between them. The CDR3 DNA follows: TGTGCCAGCAGCCCTACATCTCAACGACGAGCCGGGGAGCTGTTTTTT. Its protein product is CASSPTSQRRAGELFF.

The CDR3: CASSYSGTSYLTDTQYF. Here the CDR3 DNA reads TGTGCCAGCAGCTACTCCGGGACTAGCTACCTCACAGATACGCAGTATTTT. The genes are TRBV5-6 and TRBJ2-3, with TRBD2 matching 9 bases. CDR1 is SGHDT and CDR2 is YYEEEE in the germline V gene. The CDR3 covers 17 residues. J was trimmed by 2 bases and V by 3 bases; bases with no gene match: 10. The variable domain in full, completed from reference TRBV5-6 and TRBJ2-3, reads DAGVTQSPTHLIKTRGQQVTLRCSPKSGHDTVSWYQQALGQGPQFIFQYYEEEERQRGNFPDRFSGHQFPNYSSELNVNALLLGDSALYLCASSYSGTSYLTDTQYFGPGTRLTVL.

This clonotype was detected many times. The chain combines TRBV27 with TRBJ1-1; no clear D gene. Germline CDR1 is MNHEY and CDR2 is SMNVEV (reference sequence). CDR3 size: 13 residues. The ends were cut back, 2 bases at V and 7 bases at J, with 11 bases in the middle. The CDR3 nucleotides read TGTGCCAGCAGTTTACAATCCAGGTATGAAGCTTTCTTT. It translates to CASSLQSRYEAFF.

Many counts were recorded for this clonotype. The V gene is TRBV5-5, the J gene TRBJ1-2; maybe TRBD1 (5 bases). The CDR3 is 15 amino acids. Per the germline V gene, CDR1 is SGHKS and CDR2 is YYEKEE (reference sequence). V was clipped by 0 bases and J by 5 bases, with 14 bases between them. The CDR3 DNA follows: TGTGCCAGCAGCTTGGTGTCAGGGTCAGCTTATGGCTACACCTTC. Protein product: CASSLVSGSAYGYTF.

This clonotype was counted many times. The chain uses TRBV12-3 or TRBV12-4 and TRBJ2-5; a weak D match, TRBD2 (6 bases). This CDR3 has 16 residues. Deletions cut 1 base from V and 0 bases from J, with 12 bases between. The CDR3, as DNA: TGTGCCAGCAGTTTAGGTCCAGCGGGCCACCAAGAGACCCAGTACTTC. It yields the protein CASSLGPAGHQETQYF.

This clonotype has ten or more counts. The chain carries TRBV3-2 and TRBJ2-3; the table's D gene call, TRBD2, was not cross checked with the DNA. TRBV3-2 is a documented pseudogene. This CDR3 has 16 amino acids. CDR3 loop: CASSQGRGLRTDTQYF. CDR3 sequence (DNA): TGTGCCAGCAGCCAAGGAAGGGGACTCCGCACAGATACGCAGTATTTT.

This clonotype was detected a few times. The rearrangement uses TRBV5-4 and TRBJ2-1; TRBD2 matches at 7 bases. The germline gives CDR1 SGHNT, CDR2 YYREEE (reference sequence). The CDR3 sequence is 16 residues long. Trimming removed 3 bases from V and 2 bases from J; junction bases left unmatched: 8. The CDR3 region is CASSSLSSGTYNEQFF. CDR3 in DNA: TGTGCCAGCAGCTCCCTATCTAGCGGAACCTACAATGAGCAGTTCTTC.

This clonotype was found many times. CDR3 sequence: CASKKELAGAHEQYF. As DNA, the CDR3 is TGTGCCAGTAAAAAGGAACTAGCGGGAGCCCACGAGCAGTACTTC. The V call is TRBV19, the J call TRBJ2-7, with 11 bases matching TRBD2. Germline V CDR1 and CDR2: LNHDA, SQIVND (reference sequence). V lost 7 bases and J lost 5; bases outside the gene matches: 10. This CDR3 comprises 15 residues.